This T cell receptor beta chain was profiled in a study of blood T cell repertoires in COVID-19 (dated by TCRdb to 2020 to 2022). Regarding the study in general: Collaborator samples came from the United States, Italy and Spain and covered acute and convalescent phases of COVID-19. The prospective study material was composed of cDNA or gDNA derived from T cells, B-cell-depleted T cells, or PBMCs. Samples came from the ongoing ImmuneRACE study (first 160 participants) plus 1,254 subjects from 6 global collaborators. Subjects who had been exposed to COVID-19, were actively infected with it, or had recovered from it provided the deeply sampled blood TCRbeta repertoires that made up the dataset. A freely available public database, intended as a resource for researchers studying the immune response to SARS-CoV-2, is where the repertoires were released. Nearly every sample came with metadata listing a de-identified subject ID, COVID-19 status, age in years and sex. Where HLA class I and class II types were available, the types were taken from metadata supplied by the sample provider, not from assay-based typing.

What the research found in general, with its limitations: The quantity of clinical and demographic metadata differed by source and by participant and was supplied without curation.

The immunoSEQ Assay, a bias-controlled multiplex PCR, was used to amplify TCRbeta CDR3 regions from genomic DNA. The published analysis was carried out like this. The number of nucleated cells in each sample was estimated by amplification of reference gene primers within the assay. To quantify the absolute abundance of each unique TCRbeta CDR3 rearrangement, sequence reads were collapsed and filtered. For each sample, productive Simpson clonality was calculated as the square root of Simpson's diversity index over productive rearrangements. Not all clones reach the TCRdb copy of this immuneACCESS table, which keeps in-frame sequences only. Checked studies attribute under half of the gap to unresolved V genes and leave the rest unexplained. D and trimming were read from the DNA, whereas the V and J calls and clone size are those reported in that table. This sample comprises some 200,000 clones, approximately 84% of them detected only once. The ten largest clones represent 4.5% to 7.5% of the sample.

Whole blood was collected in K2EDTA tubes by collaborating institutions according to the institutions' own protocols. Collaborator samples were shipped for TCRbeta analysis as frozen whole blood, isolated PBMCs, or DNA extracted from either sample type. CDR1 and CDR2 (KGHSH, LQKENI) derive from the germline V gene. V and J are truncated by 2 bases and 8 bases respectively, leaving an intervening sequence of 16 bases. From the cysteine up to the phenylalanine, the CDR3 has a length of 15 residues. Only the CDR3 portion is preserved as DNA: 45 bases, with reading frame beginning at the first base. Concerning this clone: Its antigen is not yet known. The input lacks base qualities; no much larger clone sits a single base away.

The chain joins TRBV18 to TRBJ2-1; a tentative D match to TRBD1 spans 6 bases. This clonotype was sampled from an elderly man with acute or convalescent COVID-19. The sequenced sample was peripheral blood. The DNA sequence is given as TGTGCCAGCTCACCAAGGACAGTATCAATTGATGAGCAGTTCTTC. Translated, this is CASSPRTVSIDEQFF.